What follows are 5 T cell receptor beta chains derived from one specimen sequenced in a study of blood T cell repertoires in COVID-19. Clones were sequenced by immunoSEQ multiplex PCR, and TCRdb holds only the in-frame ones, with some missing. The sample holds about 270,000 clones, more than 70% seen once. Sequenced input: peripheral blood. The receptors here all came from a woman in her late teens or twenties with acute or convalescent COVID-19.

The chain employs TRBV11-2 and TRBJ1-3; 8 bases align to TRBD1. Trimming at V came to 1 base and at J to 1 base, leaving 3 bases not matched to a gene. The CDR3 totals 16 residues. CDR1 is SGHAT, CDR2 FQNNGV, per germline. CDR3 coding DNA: TGTGCCAGCAGCTTAGTGCGGACAGGGTCTGGAAACACCATATATTTT. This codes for CASSLVRTGSGNTIYF.

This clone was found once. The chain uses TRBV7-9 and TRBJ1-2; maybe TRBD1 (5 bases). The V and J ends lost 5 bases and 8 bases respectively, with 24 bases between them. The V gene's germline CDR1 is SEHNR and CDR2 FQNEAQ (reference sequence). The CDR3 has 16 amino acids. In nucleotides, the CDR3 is TGTGCCAGCAGCCCACTTGGAGACAGCCATCTACAAGGCTACACCTTC. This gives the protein CASSPLGDSHLQGYTF. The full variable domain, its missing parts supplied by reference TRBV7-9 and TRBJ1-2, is DTGVSQNPRHKITKRGQNVTFRCDPISEHNRLYWYRQTLGQGPEFLTYFQNEAQLEKSRLLSDRFSAERPKGSFSTLEIQRTEQGDSAMYLCASSPLGDSHLQGYTFGSGTRLTVV.

CDR3 DNA sequence: TGTGCCAGCAGTTCGACGGGACAGCCGATGAACACTGAAGCTTTCTTT. It translates to CASSSTGQPMNTEAFF. The V call is TRBV28, the J call TRBJ1-1; 7 nucleotides match TRBD1. The V gene's germline CDR1 is MDHEN and CDR2 SYDVKM. CDR3 size: 16 residues. The V and J ends lost 4 bases and 0 bases, in that order; junction bases with no gene match: 8.

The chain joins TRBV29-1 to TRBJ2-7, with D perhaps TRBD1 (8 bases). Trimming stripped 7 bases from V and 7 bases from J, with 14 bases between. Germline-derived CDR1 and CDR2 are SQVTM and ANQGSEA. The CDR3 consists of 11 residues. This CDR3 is CSAGQGLEQYF. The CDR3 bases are TGCAGCGCCGGACAGGGACTAGAGCAGTACTTC.

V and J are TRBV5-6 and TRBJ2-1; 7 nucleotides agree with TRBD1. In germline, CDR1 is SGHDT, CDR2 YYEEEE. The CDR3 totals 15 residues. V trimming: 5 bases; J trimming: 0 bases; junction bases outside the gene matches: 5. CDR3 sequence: CASRRGLGSYNEQFF. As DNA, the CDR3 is TGTGCCAGCAGGAGGGGGCTGGGCTCCTACAATGAGCAGTTCTTC.